A single T cell receptor (beta chain) is shown here with its context. No antigen is known for it. Germline values: CDR1 ENHRY, CDR2 SYGVKD. With V trimmed by 6 bases and J by 6 bases, 11 bases remained unmatched. CDR3 length: 17 residues. Only in-frame clones appear in the TCRdb table, and some are missing; sequencing was by immunoSEQ multiplex PCR. Of under 2,500 clones listed, roughly 64% are singletons. The data originate from a study of high-grade serous ovarian cancer treatment subgroups. Study background: Each sample yielded on average roughly 7,500 unique TCR beta rearrangements from some 15,000 reads. Study-wide results and caveats: Spatial context was lost because tumors were sequenced in bulk. Higher neoantigen levels went with greater TCR clonal relatedness. Tumors within one patient showed repertoire similarity of roughly 0.1 to 0.79.

The tumor samples were collected prior to definitive surgery or chemotherapy. Sequencing was performed on tumor tissue. This clonotype was sampled from a human donor with high-grade serous ovarian cancer. This chain joins TRBV10-3 and TRBJ2-3, with 14 bases aligning to TRBD2. The CDR3 DNA is TGTGCCATCAGCGCCTTTGGACTAGCGGGGGGTCGGGATACGCAGTATTTT. Translated, it gives CAISAFGLAGGRDTQYF.